This T cell receptor beta chain was sequenced in a study of CD8+CD57+ T cells in acquired aplastic anemia. On the study more broadly: Each DNA sample taken from sorted CD4+ and CD8+ cells came to 3.2 ug on average. Healthy donors gave 11 million or so reads on average for CD4+ cells.

General study results and limits: In CD8+ cells, Simpson's diversity showed no significant difference between patients and controls. Patients and controls shared fewer than 30 CD8+ CDR3 sequences.

This clonotype was recorded only once. What it recognizes is unknown. This CDR3 has 14 amino acids. CDR1 is KGHDR, CDR2 SFDVKD, per germline. The V end was cut by 2 bases, the J end by 1 base, with 6 bases between. Genomic DNA, the template, was used for profiling of the TCR beta VDJ and CDR3. TCRdb re-called the reads with MiXCR, one entry per CDR3 protein. Counted here are some 170,000 distinct CDR3 sequences, around 45% occurring once; the ten biggest clones make up 1.1%. The clonotype originates from a human donor in good health. The sequencing sample was made of sorted CD4+, CD8+, or CD8+CD57+ T cells (not recorded which) from PBMCs. The chain couples TRBV24-1 to TRBJ2-3, with D tentatively TRBD2 (5 bases). The CDR3 spells CATSDSGGTDTQYF. The CDR3 DNA follows: TGTGCCACCAGTGATTCCGGGGGCACAGATACGCAGTATTTT.